A single T cell receptor beta chain is shown here with its context. The sample is drawn from a study of OX40 agonist ivuxolimab in advanced cancers. The wider study: Patients in the trial were receiving intravenous ivuxolimab every 2 weeks, at doses of 0.01 to 10 mg/kg. Patients were roughly 83% male with ages roughly 20 to 85, mean around 58.

Trimming cost V 1 base and J 8 bases, with 20 bases left between them. Per germline, CDR1 SGHDN and CDR2 FVKESK. This CDR3 has 16 amino acids. The data were produced by immunoSEQ multiplex PCR, yet TCRdb's version contains in-frame clones alone and is incomplete. The table shows 55,000 to 70,000 clones, with around 86% occurring only once. Specimen: CD4+ or CD8+ T cells sorted from blood, collected in a trial of the OX40 agonist ivuxolimab. The receptor comes from an adult with an advanced solid tumor such as melanoma, head and neck, liver or kidney cancer. The chain couples TRBV14 to TRBJ1-2; the D gene is possibly TRBD1 (6 bases). In nucleotides, the CDR3 is TGTGCCAGCAGCCAAGCCCCGGGGGGCGCATCGGGGGGCTACACCTTC. Amino acid sequence: CASSQAPGGASGGYTF.